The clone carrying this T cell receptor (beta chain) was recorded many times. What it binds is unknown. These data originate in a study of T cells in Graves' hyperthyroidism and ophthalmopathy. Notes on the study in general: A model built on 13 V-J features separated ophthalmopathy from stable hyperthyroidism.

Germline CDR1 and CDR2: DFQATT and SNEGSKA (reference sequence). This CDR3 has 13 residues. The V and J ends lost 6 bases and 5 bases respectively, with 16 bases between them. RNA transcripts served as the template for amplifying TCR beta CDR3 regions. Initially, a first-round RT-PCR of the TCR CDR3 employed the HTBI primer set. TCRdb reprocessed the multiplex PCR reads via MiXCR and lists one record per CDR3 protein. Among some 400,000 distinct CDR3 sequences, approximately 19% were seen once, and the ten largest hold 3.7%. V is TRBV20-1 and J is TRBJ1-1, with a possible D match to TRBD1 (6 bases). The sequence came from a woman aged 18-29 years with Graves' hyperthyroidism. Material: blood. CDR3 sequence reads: CSARSGGVTEAFF. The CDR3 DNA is TGCAGTGCCCGTAGCGGGGGCGTTACTGAAGCTTTCTTT.